The text below deals with one TCR beta chain. What antigen it recognizes has not been identified. Base qualities are missing; no much larger clone stands one base away. Interpreted using the paper, the treatment or condition label stands for: about 20 received Ad26.COV2.S at low or high dose, single or two shots; 5 received placebo; per-sample allocation not given. Repertoires of vaccine and placebo recipients were sequenced from samples collected on day 63 after the first injection. Between 29 July and 7 August 2020, Cohort 1b enrolled 25 adults aged 18-55 years at one site in Boston, USA. Ad26.COV2.S consisted of a replication-incompetent adenovirus type 26 vector by which a prefusion-stabilized SARS-CoV-2 spike protein from the original Wuhan strain was expressed. TCRbeta CDR3 regions were sequenced with the immunoSEQ Assay. After extraction, genomic DNA underwent amplification by bias-controlled multiplex PCR, followed by high-throughput sequencing. Per the authors' processing: To quantify the absolute abundance of every unique TCRbeta CDR3 region, sequences were collapsed and filtered. Usable DNA was measured by amplifying reference genes present in all nucleated cells, and TCRbeta template counts were normalized to that usable DNA to estimate T cell fraction. Repertoire TCRs were annotated as SARS-CoV-2-specific when V gene, CDR3 amino acid sequence and J gene were exactly matched to a known reactive TCR set. The reference SARS-CoV-2 TCR set came from MIRA and was filtered for enrichment in COVID-19-positive ImmuneCODE repertoires, removing public or cross-reactive TCRs. Drawing on the MIRA antigens, annotated TCRs were analysed further at the level of specific ORF or position within ORF. Breadth was defined as annotated unique rearrangements over total unique productive rearrangements; depth was the summed frequency of those rearrangements. Group comparisons of TCR breadth used two-sided Wilcoxon rank-sum tests. TCRdb retrieved this table from immuneACCESS and kept in-frame rearrangements only. Not all clones are present; in checked studies, unresolved V genes account for under half, and no reason is known for the remainder. For V, J and clone size, that table is used; D and trimming come from the DNA. Counted in this sample were about 480,000 clones; around nine tenths of them appeared once. About 13% of the sample is held by the ten biggest clonotypes.

This sample is drawn from a study of Ad26.COV2.S vaccination and SARS-CoV-2 variants (dated by TCRdb to the early 2020s). About the investigation overall: Donors in the vaccine arm were drawn from COV1001, a phase I-IIa trial of Ad26.COV2.S in healthy adults that was multicentre, randomized, double-blind and placebo-controlled. Ad26.COV2.S was given intramuscularly at 5x10^10 or 1x10^11 viral particles, as a single shot or as two shots 56 days apart. TCRbeta repertoire sequencing was used to assess the specificity and breadth of SARS-CoV-2-reactive T cell receptors after Ad26.COV2.S vaccination. The TCR-sequenced set comprised around 30 samples: about 19 Ad26.COV2.S vaccine recipients, 5 placebo recipients and 8 SARS-CoV-2 convalescent individuals. Participants in the trial were split at random into five groups of five each, receiving low-dose or high-dose Ad26.COV2.S once or twice, or else placebo on both occasions. Investigators did not know the trial group allocation while performing experiments and assessing outcomes.

Here is what the overall study found, with its caveats: Ad26.COV2.S recipients had higher spike-specific TCR breadth than placebo recipients (P = 0.0014). After vaccination, substantial breadth of spike-specific CD8+ and CD4+ T cell responses was reported. Non-spike TCR breadth was comparable between vaccine and placebo recipients, consistent with the vaccine containing only spike. The study was not powered for comparison of responses between vaccine doses or regimens. The authors noted that total T cell responses may have been underestimated by the TCR breadth and depth analyses.

The sample here was peripheral blood, taken in a trial of Ad26.COV2.S vaccine versus placebo. This clonotype was obtained from a person between 18 and 65 years old who received the Ad26.COV2.S COVID-19 vaccine or a placebo.

CDR3 region: CASSLGQGGEKLFF. The nucleotides are TGTGCCAGCAGCTTGGGACAGGGGGGTGAAAAACTGTTTTTT. The V and J segments used are TRBV5-4 and TRBJ1-4, with 9 bases in between that match TRBD1. The germline V gene encodes CDR1 SGHNT and CDR2 YYREEE (reference sequence). Counted from cysteine to phenylalanine, this CDR3 has 14 amino acids. Left in the record is the CDR3 DNA by itself, 42 bases read in frame from the first base. Clipping removes 0 bases from V and 7 bases from J, with 1 as the unmatched junction base count.